Shown below are 32 T cell receptor beta chains from a single sample sequenced in a study of T cells in localized non-small cell lung cancer. Data came from immunoSEQ multiplex PCR; TCRdb stores just in-frame clones and leaves some out. The sample yields approximately 67,000 clones, roughly four fifths seen once. The material was peripheral blood, obtained before any cancer treatment. These receptors all stem from a female donor over 55 with stage I lung adenocarcinoma.

The chain employs TRBV27 and TRBJ1-5; possible D gene TRBD1, 6 bases. Trimming cost V 2 bases and J 7 bases, with 15 bases left between them. The CDR3 length is 15 residues. CDR1 MNHEY and CDR2 SMNVEV come from the germline V gene (reference sequence). For the CDR3, the DNA is TGTGCCAGCAGTTTAGGGAAACAGGGAACCCAGCCCCAGCATTTT. It yields the protein CASSLGKQGTQPQHF.

The V gene is TRBV12-5, the J gene TRBJ2-3, with D possibly TRBD1 on 6 matching bases. Germline V lookup: CDR1 LGHNT, CDR2 FRNRAP. Trimming took 1 base from V and 2 from J, leaving 10 bases between them. This CDR3 contains 15 residues. CDR3 region: CASGLGDTYTDTQYF. The CDR3 DNA follows: TGTGCTAGTGGTTTGGGGGACACTTACACAGATACGCAGTATTTT.

The chain combines TRBV15 with TRBJ2-7; unclear D gene. V gave up 3 bases and J gave up 2 bases, with 11 bases separating them. CDR3 length equals 14 residues. CDR1 is LNHNV and CDR2 is YYDKDF in the germline V gene (reference sequence). As DNA, the CDR3 is TGTGCCACCAGCAGCTCCCCAGAGGCCTACGAGCAGTACTTC. Translation gives CATSSSPEAYEQYF.

In its sample, this clone was seen once. V and J are TRBV7-3 and TRBJ2-5, with D perhaps given as TRBD1 or TRBD2 (5 bases each). The CDR3 consists of 15 residues. V was pared by 1 base and J by 5 bases, with 14 bases between. The germline V gene has CDR1 SGHTA and CDR2 FQGTGA. CDR3 DNA: TGTGCCAGCAGCTTAATGGCTGGGGGTGGGGAGACCCAGTACTTC. As protein: CASSLMAGGGETQYF.

V is TRBV6-1 and J is TRBJ1-5, with D perhaps matching TRBD1 (5 bases). The V and J ends lost 5 bases and 0 bases respectively, with 11 bases between them. Germline loops: CDR1 MNHNS, CDR2 SASEGT. This CDR3 has 15 amino acids. The CDR3 here is CASSMTVYSNQPQHF. CDR3 nucleotides: TGTGCCAGCAGTATGACAGTCTATAGCAATCAGCCCCAGCATTTT.

This clone was detected a few times. This sequence joins TRBV6-5 and TRBJ1-1; TRBD1 agrees at 7 bases. This CDR3 region has 15 residues. CDR1 is MNHEY, CDR2 SVGAGI, per germline. Trimming cost V 5 bases and J 8 bases; bases outside gene matches: 14. The chain's CDR3 is CASSLNEQGRGEAFF. The CDR3, as DNA: TGTGCCAGCAGTCTTAATGAACAGGGGAGAGGGGAAGCTTTCTTT.

The chain carries TRBV19 and TRBJ2-7, with 10 positions matching TRBD1. The J segment lost 2 bases and the V segment lost 3 bases, leaving 4 bases of the junction unmatched. The CDR3 is 15 residues long. The germline V gene encodes CDR1 LNHDA and CDR2 SQIVND (reference sequence). CDR3 sequence reads: CASSIPGQGTYEQYF. The CDR3 DNA reads TGTGCCAGTAGTATTCCGGGACAGGGGACCTACGAGCAGTACTTC.

The V call is TRBV6-1, the J call TRBJ1-5, with TRBD1 matching 10 bases. Germline trimming cut 6 bases from V and 6 bases from J; bases unmatched to any gene: 8. From germline, CDR1 is MNHNS and CDR2 SASEGT. This CDR3 region has 15 residues. This chain's CDR3 is CASSTTGGFAQPQHF. Here the CDR3 DNA reads TGTGCCAGCAGCACGACAGGGGGCTTCGCTCAGCCCCAGCATTTT.

The chain has TRBV11-3 and TRBJ1-3; unclear D gene. The germline CDR1 and CDR2 sequences are SGHNT and YENEEA. This CDR3 is built from 15 residues. V shed 4 bases and J shed 0 bases, with 10 bases lying between them. CDR3 nucleotides: TGTGCCAGCAGCTCCCACATCTTCTCTGGAAACACCATATATTTT. It translates to CASSSHIFSGNTIYF.

This clone was counted only a few times. The rearrangement uses TRBV11-1 and TRBJ1-1; the match to TRBD1 covers 7 bases. The CDR3 runs to 12 residues. Germline V gene sequence: CDR1 SGHAT, CDR2 FQDESV (reference sequence). The V and J ends lost 5 bases and 9 bases, in that order; junction bases with no gene match: 6. CDR3: CASSIDREKAFF. The CDR3 region has the DNA TGTGCCAGCAGCATTGACAGGGAAAAAGCTTTCTTT.

The V call is TRBV5-1, the J call TRBJ2-2; TRBD1 matches 7 bases. V was pared by 4 bases and J by 2 bases, with 8 bases of the junction left unmatched. Looked up from germline, CDR1 is SGHRS and CDR2 is YFSETQ. The CDR3 loop spans 16 amino acids. CDR3: CASSIDRAINTGELFF. The CDR3, as DNA: TGCGCCAGCAGCATCGACAGGGCGATCAACACCGGGGAGCTGTTTTTT.

J is TRBJ2-7 and V is TRBV5-1; 7 nucleotides line up with TRBD2. The length of the CDR3 is 15 residues. CDR1 SGHRS and CDR2 YFSETQ come from the germline V gene. Trimming cost V 3 bases and J 5 bases; bases outside gene matches: 11. CDR3: CASSSGPGGSDEQYF. CDR3 nucleotides: TGCGCCAGCAGCTCCGGACCCGGGGGGTCCGACGAGCAGTACTTC.

The V and J genes are TRBV21-1 and TRBJ2-7; TRBD1 is taken as the D call from the table, unchecked against the DNA. TRBV21-1 is deemed a pseudogene. This CDR3 contains 12 residues. The CDR3 DNA sequence: TGTGCCAGCAGCAGGGGGCGGTCCGAGCAGTACTTC. Translated: CASSRGRSEQYF.

A few counts support this clone. The chain combines TRBV27 with TRBJ1-2; D gene ambiguous. V was clipped by 4 bases and J by 8 bases, with 17 bases between them. The CDR3 spans 14 residues. Looked up from germline, CDR1 is MNHEY and CDR2 is SMNVEV (reference sequence). CDR3: CASSSNFPGGGYTF. The CDR3 coding sequence is TGTGCCAGCAGTTCCAACTTTCCCGGAGGCGGCTACACCTTC.

The chain combines TRBV7-6 with TRBJ2-7; 11 nucleotides agree with TRBD1. Germline V CDR1 and CDR2: SGHVS, FNYEAQ. The CDR3 sequence is 15 residues long. The ends lost 4 bases at V and 3 bases at J; junction bases unmatched: 5. The CDR3 coding sequence is TGTGCCAGCAGCTCGGGACAGGGGGAACACTACGAGCAGTACTTC. Its translation: CASSSGQGEHYEQYF.

This chain joins TRBV27 and TRBJ1-4; 7 positions agree with TRBD1. The CDR3 runs 12 residues. Germline V lookup: CDR1 MNHEY, CDR2 SMNVEV (reference sequence). V lost 10 bases to trimming and J lost 8 bases; unmatched junction nucleotides: 7. The CDR3 nucleotides read TGTGCCACCAGGACAGGTTTAGAAAAACTGTTTTTT. It encodes CATRTGLEKLFF.

The CDR3 DNA sequence: TGCGCCAGCAGCTTGGGCGACAGGATTAACTATGGCTACACCTTC. Translation: CASSLGDRINYGYTF. The J gene is TRBJ1-2, the V gene TRBV5-1; the D gene is possibly TRBD1 (6 bases). CDR1 and CDR2 (germline): SGHRS, YFSETQ. The CDR3 totals 15 residues. Trimming shortened V by 0 bases and J by 1 base, and 10 bases separated the two germline ends.

The chain uses TRBV28 and TRBJ2-1, with 13 bases aligning to TRBD2. CDR1 and CDR2 from the germline V gene are MDHEN and SYDVKM. The CDR3 spans 15 residues. Losses at the gene ends were 4 bases for V and 5 bases for J; bases not matched to a gene: 2. The CDR3 bases are TGTGCCAGCAGTTCGGGGACTAGCGGGAACAATGAGCAGTTCTTC. Translated, it gives CASSSGTSGNNEQFF.

The CDR3 region is CASSHALGDANYNEQFF. In nucleotides, the CDR3 is TGCGCCAGCAGCCACGCCCTGGGGGACGCCAACTACAATGAGCAGTTCTTC. The chain recombines TRBV4-1 with TRBJ2-1; the D gene could be TRBD1 or TRBD2 (5 bases each). The V and J ends lost 3 bases and 3 bases respectively, with 18 bases between them. The germline V gene has CDR1 MGHRA and CDR2 YSYEKL. The CDR3 spans 17 residues.

J is TRBJ2-4 and V is TRBV9; 9 nucleotides agree with TRBD2. Germline values: CDR1 SGDLS, CDR2 YYNGEE. The junction had 2 bases not matched to a gene; V was cut back by 0 bases and J by 7 bases. The CDR3 spans 14 residues. CDR3 sequence (DNA): TGTGCCAGCAGCGTAGGAGGGACTAGCAACATTCAGTACTTC. This translates into CASSVGGTSNIQYF.

The chain couples TRBV9 to TRBJ2-1; no clear D. In germline, CDR1 is SGDLS, CDR2 YYNGEE. The ends were cut back, 0 bases at V and 4 bases at J, with 8 bases in the middle. The CDR3 is 14 residues long. Here the CDR3 reads CASSVGRDYNEQFF. For the CDR3, the DNA is TGTGCCAGCAGCGTAGGAAGGGATTACAATGAGCAGTTCTTC.

The V and J genes are TRBV9 and TRBJ2-2; D unclear. The CDR3 extends over 16 amino acids. In germline, CDR1 is SGDLS, CDR2 YYNGEE. V was shortened by 0 bases and J by 1 base, with 10 bases between the two germline ends. CDR3 in amino acids: CASSVGHSLNTGELFF. In DNA, the CDR3 is TGTGCCAGCAGCGTAGGGCACAGCCTGAACACCGGGGAGCTGTTTTTT.

This chain connects TRBV6-5 to TRBJ2-6; D not certain. Germline V gives CDR1 MNHEY, CDR2 SVGAGI. This CDR3 region has 13 residues. Between the trimmed V and J ends, which lost 8 bases and 4 bases, there was a span of 9 bases. CDR3 amino acids: CASALDGANVLTF. As DNA, the CDR3 is TGTGCCAGCGCTCTAGACGGGGCCAACGTCCTGACTTTC.

V usage is TRBV7-2 and J usage is TRBJ1-3; D unclear. Germline values: CDR1 SGHTA, CDR2 FQGNSA. This CDR3 is built from 13 residues. The ends were cut back, 6 bases at V and 0 bases at J, with 6 bases in the middle. The CDR3 coding sequence is TGTGCCAGCAGATTTAACTCTGGAAACACCATATATTTT. Encoded protein: CASRFNSGNTIYF.

The V and J genes are TRBV19 and TRBJ1-1; TRBD1 is a possible D gene (6 bases). CDR1 and CDR2 from the germline V gene are LNHDA and SQIVND (reference sequence). This CDR3 is 12 amino acids long. V was cut by 11 bases and J by 7 bases, with 17 bases left in between. In DNA, the CDR3 is TGTGCCGCCCGGGGGGGCCTGGATGAAGCTTTCTTT. This sequence encodes CAARGGLDEAFF.

The rearrangement uses TRBV5-1 and TRBJ2-3, with D maybe TRBD1 (6 bases). Trimming shortened V by 3 bases and J by 3 bases, and 11 bases separated the two germline ends. The CDR3 contains 14 residues. Germline CDR1 and CDR2: SGHRS and YFSETQ. This CDR3 reads CASSSVQGTDTQYF. The CDR3 DNA follows: TGCGCCAGCAGCTCTGTACAGGGAACAGATACGCAGTATTTT.

The chain uses TRBV9 and TRBJ1-3; no clear D gene. The CDR3 sequence is 17 residues long. The V end lost 0 bases, the J end lost 4 bases, and 17 bases lay between the germline ends. Germline lookup yields CDR1 SGDLS and CDR2 YYNGEE. The CDR3: CASSVGNPTKNGNTIYF. CDR3 coding DNA: TGTGCCAGCAGCGTAGGTAATCCCACCAAGAACGGAAACACCATATATTTT.

The CDR3 bases are TGTGCCAGCAGTGTGTTTAGGGGTGCAACCGCCTCCTACAATGAGCAGTTCTTC. Residues: CASSVFRGATASYNEQFF. The V and J genes are TRBV6-1 and TRBJ2-1, with TRBD1 as a possible D gene (5 bases). V gave up 4 bases and J gave up 0 bases, with 19 bases separating them. Germline loops: CDR1 MNHNS, CDR2 SASEGT. This CDR3 is built from 18 residues.

This rearrangement joins TRBV5-1 to TRBJ1-5, with D possibly being TRBD1 (6 bases). V dropped 4 bases and J dropped 4 bases, with 15 bases sitting between them. CDR1 is SGHRS, CDR2 YFSETQ, per germline. CDR3 length equals 15 residues. CDR3 DNA sequence: TGCGCCAGCAGCGCGGGGGCTGCAGAAAATCAGCCCCAGCATTTT. Encoded protein: CASSAGAAENQPQHF.

The CDR3 sequence is CSAKGGLTDTQYF. The CDR3 DNA reads as TGCAGCGCGAAGGGGGGCCTCACAGATACGCAGTATTTT. V gene TRBV29-1 combines with J gene TRBJ2-3; either TRBD1 or TRBD2 may supply D (6 bases each). Deletions cut 7 bases from V and 2 bases from J, with 13 bases between. CDR1 SQVTM and CDR2 ANQGSEA come from the germline V gene. The CDR3 spans 13 residues.

The gene calls are TRBV15 and TRBJ2-5; perhaps TRBD2 as D (5 bases). In germline, CDR1 is LNHNV, CDR2 YYDKDF (reference sequence). Trimming shortened V by 5 bases and J by 5 bases, and 15 bases separated the two germline ends. The CDR3 spans 14 residues. This CDR3 reads CATSDPKRRETQYF. The CDR3 DNA reads as TGTGCCACCAGCGACCCGAAGAGGAGGGAGACCCAGTACTTC.

This clone was seen a few times. The chain is built from TRBV9 and TRBJ2-1, with 7 bases lining up with TRBD1. J was trimmed by 2 bases and V by 4 bases; bases with no gene match: 9. Germline CDR1 and CDR2: SGDLS and YYNGEE. This CDR3 contains 16 residues. The CDR3, as DNA: TGTGCCAGCAGCCCTACAGGGGATGTCGCCTACAATGAGCAGTTCTTC. It specifies CASSPTGDVAYNEQFF.